Presented here are 31 T cell receptor beta chains from one specimen sequenced in a study of regulatory T cells in long-lasting Graves disease. Both iRepertoire HTBI primers and Arm-PCR of CDR3 regions were used to build the TCR beta libraries. TCRdb reprocessed the multiplex PCR reads via MiXCR and lists one record per CDR3 protein. The top ten clones hold around 17% of a sample with more than 350,000 distinct CDR3 sequences, 14% to 15% of them seen once. Time point defined: newly diagnosed GD, antithyroid drugs for less than 3 months. Generation of the TCR library employed RNA extracted from PBMCs. These data are also associated with another study on T cells in Graves' hyperthyroidism and ophthalmopathy.

Sequenced here: peripheral blood mononuclear cells (PBMCs), sampled at new diagnosis, from a patient treated with antithyroid drugs. The receptors stem from a woman in her 30s with Graves disease.

This clonotype was seen repeatedly, ten times or more. The gene calls are TRBV11-3 and TRBJ2-1; weak D call: TRBD2 (6 bases). The V gene lost 7 bases and the J gene lost 5 bases, with 15 bases spanning the gap. CDR3 size: 14 residues. Germline V gene lookup returns CDR1 SGHNT and CDR2 YENEEA. CDR3 DNA sequence: TGTGCCAGCACTTGGCGGGGCCTTGACAATGAGCAGTTCTTC. Protein sequence: CASTWRGLDNEQFF.

This clonotype was seen many times. The DNA for the CDR3 is TGCGCCAGCAGCGTGGTCCCGGCCTACGAGCAGTACTTC. Translation: CASSVVPAYEQYF. V gene TRBV4-1 combines with J gene TRBJ2-7; unclear D gene. Trimming pared 5 bases from V and 2 bases from J, leaving 10 bases between. The CDR3 has 13 amino acids. CDR1 is MGHRA and CDR2 is YSYEKL in the germline V gene.

The V gene is TRBV7-9, the J gene TRBJ2-7, with TRBD2 identical over 8 bases. V lost 5 bases, J lost 2 bases, and 5 bases stayed unmatched. This CDR3 has 14 amino acids. Germline-derived CDR1 and CDR2 are SEHNR and FQNEAQ (reference sequence). The CDR3 protein is CASSPTGLAYEQYF. CDR3 DNA: TGTGCCAGCAGCCCGACGGGACTAGCCTACGAGCAGTACTTC.

The CDR3 DNA reads as TGTGCGACGAACCGGGACAGGGGACAAGAGACCCAGTACTTC. The encoded protein is CATNRDRGQETQYF. The rearrangement links TRBV7-2 to TRBJ2-5; 10 bases agree with TRBD1. The germline V gene has CDR1 SGHTA and CDR2 FQGNSA. This CDR3 region has 14 residues.

In regard to this clonotype: This could be a read error, since a much larger clone is one nucleotide away. The V and J genes are TRBV28 and TRBJ2-1; D perhaps matches TRBD2 (5 bases). From germline, CDR1 is MDHEN and CDR2 SYDVKM. The CDR3 is 15 amino acids. CDR3 nucleotides: TGTGCCAGCAGTTTAATCGGGGAGATCTACAATGAGCAGCTCTTC. This translates into CASSLIGEIYNEQLF.

This clonotype was found a few times. The chain employs TRBV7-8 and TRBJ1-1, with 8 bases lining up with TRBD1. Trimming cost V 4 bases and J 5 bases; bases outside gene matches: 12. CDR1 is SGHVS and CDR2 is FQNEAQ in the germline V gene. The CDR3 runs 16 residues. This chain's CDR3 is CASSYQPGGAETEAFF. CDR3 in DNA: TGTGCCAGCAGCTACCAACCAGGGGGCGCAGAGACTGAAGCTTTCTTT.

The chain joins TRBV6-9 to TRBJ2-1; 8 bases line up with TRBD2. V was pared by 3 bases and J by 2 bases, with 12 bases of the junction left unmatched. This CDR3 has 18 residues. The V gene's germline CDR1 is MNHGY and CDR2 SVAAGI. The CDR3: CASSYGGGGLVAYNEQFF. The CDR3 coding sequence is TGTGCCAGCAGTTACGGGGGGGGGGGGCTAGTGGCCTACAATGAGCAGTTCTTC.

In this sample, this clonotype turned up a few times. The V call is TRBV27, the J call TRBJ1-2; the D is unclear. Germline lookup yields CDR1 MNHEY and CDR2 SMNVEV (reference sequence). Trimming shortened V by 5 bases and J by 8 bases, and 21 bases separated the two germline ends. The CDR3 extends over 15 amino acids. CDR3 amino acids: CASSPHGRNLGGYTF. DNA for the CDR3: TGTGCCAGCAGTCCCCACGGACGGAACCTGGGGGGCTACACCTTC.

On this clonotype: Being one base from a much bigger clone, this may be a read error. J is TRBJ2-1 and V is TRBV6-2 or TRBV6-3, with 10 bases lining up with TRBD2. The germline gives CDR1 MNHEY, CDR2 SVGEGT. The CDR3 is 16 residues long. J gave up 13 bases and V 5 bases, and 17 bases lay outside the gene matches. CDR3 amino acids: CASSPRGLANQETQFF. The CDR3, as DNA: TGTGCCAGCAGTCCGCGGGGACTAGCGAACCAAGAGACCCAGTTCTTC.

The chain joins TRBV5-1 to TRBJ2-1; no definite D call. Germline loops: CDR1 SGHRS, CDR2 YFSETQ. V was clipped by 1 base and J by 12 bases, with 14 bases between them. CDR3 length: 13 amino acids. The CDR3 here is CASSLLDGAGQFF. The CDR3 DNA reads TGCGCCAGCAGCTTGCTAGACGGAGCTGGGCAGTTCTTC.

This clonotype was counted many times. The V call is TRBV13, the J call TRBJ2-7, with a weak D call TRBD2 (6 bases). The CDR3 length is 12 residues. Germline-derived CDR1 and CDR2 are PRHDT and FYEKMQ (reference sequence). Between the trimmed V and J ends, which lost 8 bases and 2 bases, there was a span of 10 bases. CDR3 loop: CASCSGTYEQYF. As DNA, the CDR3 is TGTGCCAGCTGTAGCGGAACCTACGAGCAGTACTTC.

This clonotype was picked up many times. V and J are TRBV11-2 and TRBJ1-5, with D uncertain. CDR3 length: 14 amino acids. Germline-derived CDR1 and CDR2 are SGHAT and FQNNGV. Trimming removed 1 base at V and 4 bases at J, with 8 bases between. This CDR3 reads CASSLGRGNQPQHF. The CDR3 DNA is TGTGCCAGCAGCTTAGGTAGAGGGAATCAGCCCCAGCATTTT.

Only a few counts were recorded for this clonotype. The chain employs TRBV11-3 and TRBJ2-1; TRBD1 matches at 11 bases. Germline CDR1 and CDR2: SGHNT and YENEEA. The V gene end was trimmed by 2 bases and the J gene end by 6 bases; junction bases not matched to a gene: 9. This CDR3 is built from 17 residues. The CDR3, as DNA: TGTGCCAGCAGCTTATTGACCGGGACAGGGGGTTTCAATGAGCAGTTCTTC. Its protein product is CASSLLTGTGGFNEQFF.

This chain connects TRBV7-9 to TRBJ1-5; unclear D gene. Germline V gene lookup returns CDR1 SEHNR and CDR2 FQNEAQ (reference sequence). Trimming left V 1 base short and J 4 bases short, with 11 bases between. This CDR3 has 15 residues. The CDR3 reads CASSLGSGWNQPQHF. CDR3 nucleotides: TGTGCCAGCAGCTTAGGATCGGGTTGGAATCAGCCCCAGCATTTT.

This clonotype was seen a handful of times. This chain uses TRBV10-1 with TRBJ2-2; the match to TRBD2 covers 14 bases. The junction had 11 bases not matched to a gene; V was cut back by 8 bases and J by 6 bases. The CDR3 covers 17 residues. CDR1 and CDR2 (germline): WNHNN, SYGVQD (reference sequence). Here the CDR3 reads CASGTGGLAGVSGELFF. DNA for the CDR3: TGCGCCAGCGGGACAGGGGGACTAGCGGGAGTCTCCGGGGAGCTGTTTTTT.

This clonotype occurred a few times. The chain combines TRBV24-1 with TRBJ2-7, with 9 bases aligning to TRBD2. J gave up 2 bases and V 2 bases, and 3 bases lay outside the gene matches. Germline V gene data show CDR1 as KGHDR and CDR2 as SFDVKD. CDR3 length: 15 residues. The CDR3, as DNA: TGTGCCACCAGTGATTCAGCGGGAGGAGCCTACGAGCAGTACTTC. Translating gives CATSDSAGGAYEQYF.

In its sample, this clonotype was seen a few times. The chain links TRBV20-1 to TRBJ1-1; no firm D call. Germline V gene data show CDR1 as DFQATT and CDR2 as SNEGSKA (reference sequence). CDR3 length equals 14 residues. The V gene lost 3 bases and the J gene lost 8 bases, with 19 bases spanning the gap. As DNA, the CDR3 is TGCAGTGCTAGTCCCGCGGGAGGGTCTAGAGAAGCTTTCTTT. Translating gives CSASPAGGSREAFF.

This clonotype was counted many times. The chain employs TRBV20-1 and TRBJ1-2; D call uncertain. V was pared by 2 bases and J by 1 base, with 14 bases between. Germline-derived CDR1 and CDR2 are DFQATT and SNEGSKA (reference sequence). The CDR3 runs to 15 residues. In nucleotides, the CDR3 is TGCAGTGCTAGAAAAGGGCCAAATGATAACTATGGCTACACCTTC. Translated, it gives CSARKGPNDNYGYTF.

This clonotype was detected many times. The chain's CDR3 is CASSLQADQPEAFF. CDR3 in DNA: TGTGCCAGCAGTTTACAGGCAGATCAACCTGAAGCTTTCTTT. The rearrangement joins TRBV27 to TRBJ1-1; D is unclear. The CDR3 is made up of 14 amino acids. Germline V gene sequence: CDR1 MNHEY, CDR2 SMNVEV (reference sequence). Trimming stripped 2 bases from V and 6 bases from J, with 13 bases between.

This clonotype came up many times. The chain uses TRBV7-2 and TRBJ2-1; D unclear. Deletions cut 5 bases from V and 9 bases from J, with 17 bases between. CDR3 length: 14 amino acids. Germline loops: CDR1 SGHTA, CDR2 FQGNSA. DNA of the CDR3: TGTGCCAGCAGCCAAGTTCAAAAGGCGGTTGAGCAGTTCTTC. It encodes CASSQVQKAVEQFF.

This clonotype came up many times. The chain employs TRBV20-1 and TRBJ2-3; D gene unclear. Germline CDR1 DFQATT, CDR2 SNEGSKA (reference sequence). Trimming shortened V by 6 bases and J by 3 bases, and 7 bases separated the two germline ends. The CDR3 contains 11 residues. CDR3 protein: CSAHVTDTQYF. The CDR3 region has the DNA TGCAGTGCACACGTAACAGATACGCAGTATTTT.

This clonotype was seen at least ten times. V gene TRBV6-1 combines with J gene TRBJ2-6; 9 nucleotides line up with TRBD2. This CDR3 comprises 16 residues. The germline CDR1 and CDR2 sequences are MNHNS and SASEGT. The junction had 7 bases not matched to a gene; V was cut back by 7 bases and J by 3 bases. The CDR3 region has the DNA TGTGCCAGCAAGACTAGCGGAGGGATTGGGGCCAACGTCCTGACTTTC. It is translated as CASKTSGGIGANVLTF.

In regard to this clonotype: A read error is possible here, since a much larger clone lies one base away. The rearrangement links TRBV6-2 or TRBV6-3 to TRBJ1-1; D is uncertain. Germline values: CDR1 MNHEY, CDR2 SVGEGT. CDR3 length equals 13 residues. The CDR3 loop is CASSSRRNTEASF. The CDR3 coding sequence is TGTGCCAGCAGCTCTAGAAGGAACACTGAAGCTTCCTTT.

This clonotype was seen at least ten times. This chain uses TRBV28 with TRBJ2-7, with TRBD1 matching over 9 bases. Per germline, CDR1 MDHEN and CDR2 SYDVKM. With 8 bases clipped from V and 1 base from J, the junction kept 18 bases outside the gene matches. The CDR3 sequence is 18 residues long. Here the CDR3 DNA reads TGTGCCAGCCAACTACTTCCTTTTCCGGGACAGGGTTCCTACGAGCAGTACTTC. It encodes CASQLLPFPGQGSYEQYF.

V and J are TRBV5-6 and TRBJ2-7; tentatively, D is TRBD2 (5 bases). The V gene's germline CDR1 is SGHDT and CDR2 YYEEEE. CDR3 length equals 14 residues. V was pared by 4 bases and J by 6 bases, with 17 bases between. Here the CDR3 DNA reads TGTGCCAGCAGCCCTCCCCGGCCGGGGTCCGAGCAGTACTTC. Translating it yields CASSPPRPGSEQYF.

This chain connects TRBV9 to TRBJ2-3; 8 bases are a match to TRBD2. Germline lookup yields CDR1 SGDLS and CDR2 YYNGEE. The CDR3 covers 17 residues. The V gene end was trimmed by 4 bases and the J gene end by 3 bases; junction bases not matched to a gene: 13. The CDR3 sequence: CASSILDSGSTTDTQYF. In nucleotides, the CDR3 is TGTGCCAGCAGCATTTTGGACAGCGGGAGTACGACAGATACGCAGTATTTT.

Ten or more counts support this clonotype. V gene TRBV6-1 combines with J gene TRBJ2-1; D remains unclear. Looked up from germline, CDR1 is MNHNS and CDR2 is SASEGT. Trimming removed 5 bases from V and 5 bases from J, with 10 bases in between. This CDR3 spans 13 amino acids. CDR3 coding DNA: TGTGCCAGCAGTCACCGGCCCAACAATGAGCAGTTCTTC. The encoded protein is CASSHRPNNEQFF.

CDR3: CASSDRGLKSSPLHF. The CDR3 DNA is TGTGCCAGCAGCGACAGGGGGCTAAAGTCTTCACCCCTCCACTTT. This chain uses TRBV3-1 with TRBJ1-6; TRBD1 agrees at 10 bases. The CDR3 contains 15 residues. V trimming: 5 bases; J trimming: 9 bases; junction bases outside the gene matches: 7. CDR1 and CDR2 (germline): LGHDT, YNNKEL (reference sequence).

This clonotype was counted between two and nine times. The junction does not match germline at one end; this may be a read error. The chain uses TRBV7-6 and TRBJ2-1; D is unclear. The CDR3 is made up of 13 amino acids. The germline V gene encodes CDR1 SGHVS and CDR2 FNYEAQ. Written as DNA, the CDR3 is TGTGCCGGCAGCTTAGGCGGATACAATGAGCAGTTCTTC. Protein sequence: CAGSLGGYNEQFF.

There are many counts of this clonotype. V is TRBV29-1 and J is TRBJ2-3; 8 bases align to TRBD2. The germline V gene encodes CDR1 SQVTM and CDR2 ANQGSEA. The CDR3 sequence is 14 residues long. The V segment lost 4 bases and the J segment 4 bases; nucleotides outside the gene matches: 7. The CDR3 DNA reads as TGCAGCGTTGGGGGACTAGGAGGCCCAGATACGCAGTATTTT. Its translation is CSVGGLGGPDTQYF.

This clonotype appeared many times. The CDR3 sequence: CASSLDQPQHF. CDR3 coding DNA: TGTGCCAGCAGTTTGGATCAGCCCCAGCATTTT. This rearrangement joins TRBV28 to TRBJ1-5; D ambiguous. Trimming took 3 bases from V and 5 from J, leaving 2 bases between them. There are 11 residues in the CDR3. In germline, CDR1 is MDHEN, CDR2 SYDVKM.